Listed here are 3 T cell receptor beta chains from one sample, sequenced in a study of cytomegalovirus exposure and HLA in healthy donors. A multiplex PCR was run with 60 Vbeta primers and 13 Jbeta primers. Profiled with immunoSEQ multiplex PCR; TCRdb holds only in-frame clones, not every one. The repertoire holds tens of thousands of clones, with around 89% as singletons. Specimen: PBMCs. The source of these receptors is a man aged 18 to 35 in good health and CMV-seronegative.

Points on this clone: A junction end diverges from the germline sequence, so it may reflect a read error. This sequence joins TRBV7-7 and TRBJ2-5; 12 bases are a match to TRBD2. This CDR3 region has 17 residues. Germline-derived CDR1 and CDR2 are SSHAT and FNYEAQ (reference sequence). The chain's CDR3 is CASSFRLAGVGGETQYF. The CDR3 nucleotides are TGTGCTAGCAGCTTCCGACTAGCGGGAGTGGGTGGAGAGACCCAGTACTTC.

This chain links TRBV5-8 with TRBJ2-3, with TRBD2 identical over 8 bases. V was pared by 4 bases and J by 2 bases, with 9 bases of the junction left unmatched. The germline gives CDR1 SGHTS, CDR2 YDEGEE. The CDR3 covers 16 residues. CDR3 nucleotide sequence: TGTGCCAGCAGCGCCCTTAGCGGGAAAGTCACAGATACGCAGTATTTT. Amino acid sequence: CASSALSGKVTDTQYF.

The chain employs TRBV6-4 and TRBJ2-3; 9 bases fit TRBD2. The junction had 10 bases not matched to a gene; V was cut back by 4 bases and J by 8 bases. This CDR3 is built from 15 residues. Germline values: CDR1 MRHNA, CDR2 SNTAGT. This chain's CDR3 is CASSVEAGGPGTQYF. DNA of the CDR3: TGTGCCAGCAGTGTCGAGGCGGGAGGGCCGGGTACGCAGTATTTT.